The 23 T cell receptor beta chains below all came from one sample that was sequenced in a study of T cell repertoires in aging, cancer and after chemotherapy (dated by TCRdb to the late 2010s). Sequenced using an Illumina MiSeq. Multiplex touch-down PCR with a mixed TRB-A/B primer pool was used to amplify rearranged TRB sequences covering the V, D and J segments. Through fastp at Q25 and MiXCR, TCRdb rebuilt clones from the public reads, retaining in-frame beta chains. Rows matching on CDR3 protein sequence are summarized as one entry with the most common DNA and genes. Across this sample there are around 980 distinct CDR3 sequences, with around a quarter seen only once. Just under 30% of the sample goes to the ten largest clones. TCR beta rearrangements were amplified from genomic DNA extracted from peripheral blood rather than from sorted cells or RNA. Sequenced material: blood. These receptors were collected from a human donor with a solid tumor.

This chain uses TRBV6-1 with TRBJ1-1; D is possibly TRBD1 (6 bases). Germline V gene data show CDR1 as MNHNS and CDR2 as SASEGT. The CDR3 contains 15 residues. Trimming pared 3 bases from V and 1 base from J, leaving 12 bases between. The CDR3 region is CASSDAGHENTEAFF. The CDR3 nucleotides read TGTGCCAGCAGTGACGCGGGACACGAGAACACTGAAGCTTTCTTT.

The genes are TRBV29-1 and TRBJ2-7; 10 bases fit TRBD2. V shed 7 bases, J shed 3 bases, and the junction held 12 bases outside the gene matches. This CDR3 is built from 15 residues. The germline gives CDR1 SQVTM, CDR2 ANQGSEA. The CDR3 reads CSDWTSGTCDYEQYF. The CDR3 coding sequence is TGCAGCGATTGGACTAGCGGAACCTGTGACTACGAGCAGTACTTC.

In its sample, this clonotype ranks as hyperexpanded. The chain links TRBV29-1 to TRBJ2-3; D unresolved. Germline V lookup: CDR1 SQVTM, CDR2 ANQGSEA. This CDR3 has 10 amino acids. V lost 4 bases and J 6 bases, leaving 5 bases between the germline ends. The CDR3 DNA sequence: TGCAGCGTTGGGTCCGATACGCAGTATTTT. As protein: CSVGSDTQYF.

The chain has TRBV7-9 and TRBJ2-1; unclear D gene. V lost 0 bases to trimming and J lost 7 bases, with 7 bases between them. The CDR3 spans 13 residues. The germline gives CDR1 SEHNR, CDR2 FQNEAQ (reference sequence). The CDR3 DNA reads TGTGCCAGCAGCTTAGCGCCCAGAAATGAGCAGTTCTTC. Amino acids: CASSLAPRNEQFF.

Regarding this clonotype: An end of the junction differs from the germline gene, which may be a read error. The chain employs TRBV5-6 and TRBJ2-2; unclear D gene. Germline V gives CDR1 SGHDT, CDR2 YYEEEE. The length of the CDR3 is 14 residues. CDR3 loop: CASSTDGNTGELFF. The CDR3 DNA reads TGCGCCAGCAGCACGGACGGGAACACCGGGGAGCTGTTTTTT.

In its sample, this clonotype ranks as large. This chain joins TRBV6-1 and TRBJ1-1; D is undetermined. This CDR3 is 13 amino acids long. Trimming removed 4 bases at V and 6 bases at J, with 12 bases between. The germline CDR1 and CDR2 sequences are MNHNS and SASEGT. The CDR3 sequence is CASSGLSSPEAFF. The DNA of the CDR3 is TGTGCCAGCAGTGGCCTATCTTCCCCTGAAGCTTTCTTT.

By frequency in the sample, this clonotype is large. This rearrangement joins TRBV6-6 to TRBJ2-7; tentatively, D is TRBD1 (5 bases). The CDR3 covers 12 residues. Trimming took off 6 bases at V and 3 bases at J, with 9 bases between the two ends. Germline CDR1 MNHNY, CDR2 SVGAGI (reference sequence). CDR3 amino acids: CASRPDSYEQYF. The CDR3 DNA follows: TGTGCCAGCAGACCCGACAGCTACGAGCAGTACTTC.

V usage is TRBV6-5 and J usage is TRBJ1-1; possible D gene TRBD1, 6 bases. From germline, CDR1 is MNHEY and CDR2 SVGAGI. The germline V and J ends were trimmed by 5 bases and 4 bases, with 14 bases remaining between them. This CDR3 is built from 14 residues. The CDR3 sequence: CASSPPDRRTEAFF. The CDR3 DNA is TGTGCCAGCAGTCCACCCGACAGGCGCACTGAAGCTTTCTTT.

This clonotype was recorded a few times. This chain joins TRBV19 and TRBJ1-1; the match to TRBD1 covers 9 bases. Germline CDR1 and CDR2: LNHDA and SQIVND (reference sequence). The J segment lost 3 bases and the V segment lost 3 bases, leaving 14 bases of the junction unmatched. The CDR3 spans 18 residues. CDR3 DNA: TGTGCCAGTAGTATCGGTTTCAAGCACAGGGGGCCAGACACTGAAGCTTTCTTT. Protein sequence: CASSIGFKHRGPDTEAFF.

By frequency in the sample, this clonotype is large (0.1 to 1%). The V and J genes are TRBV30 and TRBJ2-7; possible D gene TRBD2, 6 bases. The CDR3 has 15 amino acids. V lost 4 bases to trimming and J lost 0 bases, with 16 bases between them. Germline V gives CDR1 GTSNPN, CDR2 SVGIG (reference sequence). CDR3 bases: TGTGCCTGGACCCCATTAGCGGCTAGCTCCTACGAGCAGTACTTC. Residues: CAWTPLAASSYEQYF.

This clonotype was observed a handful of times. The CDR3 bases are TGCGCCAGCAGCCAGCTCTCTGGGGCCAACGTCCTGACTTTC. Amino acids: CASSQLSGANVLTF. J is TRBJ2-6 and V is TRBV4-3; no definite D call. CDR3 size: 14 residues. With 3 bases removed from V and 0 bases from J, the gap between germline ends came to 3 bases. In germline, CDR1 is LGHNA, CDR2 YSLEER.

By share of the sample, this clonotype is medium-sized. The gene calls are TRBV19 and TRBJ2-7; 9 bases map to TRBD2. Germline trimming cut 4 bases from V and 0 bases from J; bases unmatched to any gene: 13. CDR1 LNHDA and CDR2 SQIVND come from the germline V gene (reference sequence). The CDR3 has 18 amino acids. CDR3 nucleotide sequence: TGTGCCAGTAGTACCTATAGCGGGAGTTACTTCAGCTCCTACGAGCAGTACTTC. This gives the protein CASSTYSGSYFSSYEQYF.

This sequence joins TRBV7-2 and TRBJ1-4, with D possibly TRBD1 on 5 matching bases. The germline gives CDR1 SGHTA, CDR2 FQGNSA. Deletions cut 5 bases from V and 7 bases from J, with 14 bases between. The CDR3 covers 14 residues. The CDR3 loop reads CASSLGTIREKLFF. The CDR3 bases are TGTGCCAGCAGCCTCGGGACGATCCGTGAAAAACTGTTTTTT.

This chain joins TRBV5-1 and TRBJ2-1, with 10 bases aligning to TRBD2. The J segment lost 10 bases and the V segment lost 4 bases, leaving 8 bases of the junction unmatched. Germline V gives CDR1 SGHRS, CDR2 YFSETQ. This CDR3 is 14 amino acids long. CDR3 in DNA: TGCGCCAGCAGCGTCCTAGCGGGAGCAGGGGAGCAGTTCTTC. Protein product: CASSVLAGAGEQFF.

The CDR3 is CASRDGTGIQPQHF. DNA for the CDR3: TGTGCCAGCAGGGATGGGACAGGGATTCAGCCCCAGCATTTT. The chain uses TRBV6-2 or TRBV6-3 and TRBJ1-5, with 9 nucleotides matching TRBD1. Germline V CDR1 and CDR2: MNHEY, SVGEGT. This CDR3 is 14 amino acids long. The V and J ends lost 6 bases and 6 bases, in that order; junction bases with no gene match: 6.

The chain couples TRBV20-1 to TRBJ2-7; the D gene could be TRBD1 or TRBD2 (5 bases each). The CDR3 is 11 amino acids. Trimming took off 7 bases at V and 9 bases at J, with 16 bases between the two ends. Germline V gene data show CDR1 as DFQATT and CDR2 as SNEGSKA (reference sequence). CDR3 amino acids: CSGGTGTWQYF. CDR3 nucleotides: TGCAGTGGAGGGACGGGTACGTGGCAGTACTTC.

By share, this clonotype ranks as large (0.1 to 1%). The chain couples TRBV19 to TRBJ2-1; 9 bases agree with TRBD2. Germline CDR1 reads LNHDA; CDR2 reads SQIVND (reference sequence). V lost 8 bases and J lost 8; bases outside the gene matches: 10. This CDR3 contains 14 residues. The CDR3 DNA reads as TGTGCCAGTGCCCCCGGACTAGCGTTGGATGAGCAGTTCTTC. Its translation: CASAPGLALDEQFF.

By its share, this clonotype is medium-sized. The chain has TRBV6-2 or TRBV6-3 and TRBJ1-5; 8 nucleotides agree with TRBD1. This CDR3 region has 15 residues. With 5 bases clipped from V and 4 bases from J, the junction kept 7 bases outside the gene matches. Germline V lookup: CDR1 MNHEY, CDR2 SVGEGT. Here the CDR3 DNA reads TGTGCCAGCAGTAGACAGGGGAGTTGGAATCAGCCCCAGCATTTT. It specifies CASSRQGSWNQPQHF.

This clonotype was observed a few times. CDR3 nucleotides: TGTGCCATCAGTGAAAGAGGGTACGAGGGCTACACCTTC. It is translated as CAISERGYEGYTF. The rearrangement uses TRBV10-3 and TRBJ1-2; D is unresolved. Trimming removed 3 bases at V and 8 bases at J, with 13 bases between. There are 13 residues in the CDR3. The germline V gene has CDR1 ENHRY and CDR2 SYGVKD.

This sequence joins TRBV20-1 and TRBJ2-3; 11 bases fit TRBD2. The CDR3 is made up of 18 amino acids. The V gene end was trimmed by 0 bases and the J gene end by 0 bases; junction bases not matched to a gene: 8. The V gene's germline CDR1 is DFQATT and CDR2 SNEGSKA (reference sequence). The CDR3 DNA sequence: TGCAGTGCTAGAGATGGAGGGACTAGCGGTATAAGCACAGATACGCAGTATTTT. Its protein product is CSARDGGTSGISTDTQYF.

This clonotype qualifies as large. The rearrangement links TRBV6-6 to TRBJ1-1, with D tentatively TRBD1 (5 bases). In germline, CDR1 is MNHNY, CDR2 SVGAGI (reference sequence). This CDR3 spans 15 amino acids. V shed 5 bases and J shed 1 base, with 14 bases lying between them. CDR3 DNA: TGTGCCAGCAGTCCGGCACAGGTTCAGAACACTGAAGCTTTCTTT. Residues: CASSPAQVQNTEAFF.

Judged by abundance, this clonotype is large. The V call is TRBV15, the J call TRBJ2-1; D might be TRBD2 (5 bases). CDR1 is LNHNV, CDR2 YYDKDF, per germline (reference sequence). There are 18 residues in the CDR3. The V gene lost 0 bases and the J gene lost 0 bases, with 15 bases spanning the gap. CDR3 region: CATSRDEGSPSSYNEQFF. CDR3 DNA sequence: TGTGCCACCAGCAGAGATGAGGGCTCGCCTAGCTCCTACAATGAGCAGTTCTTC.

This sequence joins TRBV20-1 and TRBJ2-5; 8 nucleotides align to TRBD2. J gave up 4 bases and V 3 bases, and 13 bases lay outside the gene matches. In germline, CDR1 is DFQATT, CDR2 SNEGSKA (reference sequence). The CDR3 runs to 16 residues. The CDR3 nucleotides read TGCAGTGCTAGCGGTAGCGGGAACGGCGGCCGAGAGACCCAGTACTTC. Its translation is CSASGSGNGGRETQYF.